The 7 T cell receptor beta chains reported below all come from one sample, sequenced in a study of T cells after yellow fever vaccination. TCRdb processed the 5' RACE reads anew with MiXCR; each CDR3 protein has one entry. The table shows some 390,000 distinct CDR3 sequences, with under 7.5% occurring only once. The sample consisted of PBMCs, taken 5 days after the yellow fever booster vaccination. Receptors were obtained from a man in his thirties or forties who received the YFV17D yellow fever vaccine.

Turning to this clonotype: An end of the junction differs from the germline gene, which may be a read error. CDR3 protein: CASSFRLAGKNTRELFF. The DNA for the CDR3 is TGTGCCAGCAGTTTTAGGCTAGCGGGGAAAAACACCAGGGAGCTGTTTTTT. The J gene is TRBJ2-2, the V gene TRBV12-3 or TRBV12-4, with 9 positions matching TRBD2. This CDR3 has 17 amino acids.

This clonotype was recorded a few times. This sequence joins TRBV7-9 and TRBJ2-2; 13 positions match TRBD2. The V and J ends lost 4 bases and 8 bases, in that order; junction bases with no gene match: 1. CDR1 SEHNR and CDR2 FQNEAQ come from the germline V gene (reference sequence). CDR3 length equals 14 residues. The CDR3 loop is CASSWTSGRGELFF. CDR3 in DNA: TGTGCCAGCAGCTGGACTAGCGGGAGAGGGGAGCTGTTTTTT.

This clonotype appeared many times. The chain recombines TRBV6-1 with TRBJ2-3; D tentatively fits TRBD1 or TRBD2 (6 bases each). Looked up from germline, CDR1 is MNHNS and CDR2 is SASEGT. The CDR3 totals 15 residues. Trimming took 6 bases from V and 0 from J, leaving 13 bases between them. CDR3 in amino acids: CASRERGVSTDTQYF. As DNA, the CDR3 is TGTGCCAGCAGGGAAAGGGGGGTGAGCACAGATACGCAGTATTTT.

At least ten counts were recorded for this clonotype. The chain carries TRBV2 and TRBJ2-5, with TRBD2 identical over 10 bases. Germline V lookup: CDR1 SNHLY, CDR2 FYNNEI. J was trimmed by 1 base and V by 5 bases; bases with no gene match: 4. CDR3 length equals 15 residues. The CDR3 DNA follows: TGTGCCAGCAGTCGCGGACTAGCGGCCCAAGAGACCCAGTACTTC. It encodes CASSRGLAAQETQYF.

In this sample, this clonotype turned up a few times. The chain couples TRBV4-3 to TRBJ2-1, with a tentative D call TRBD2 (6 bases). Germline V gene data show CDR1 as LGHNA and CDR2 as YSLEER. Trimming cost V 3 bases and J 9 bases, with 9 bases left between them. The CDR3 has 12 residues. CDR3 bases: TGCGCCAGCAGCCAGAGGAGGGGTGAGCAGTTCTTC. Protein product: CASSQRRGEQFF.

This chain connects TRBV7-2 to TRBJ2-3; tentatively, D is TRBD2 (5 bases). Germline-derived CDR1 and CDR2 are SGHTA and FQGNSA. The CDR3 loop spans 15 amino acids. The V end was cut by 1 base, the J end by 1 base, with 9 bases between. CDR3 sequence (DNA): TGTGCCAGCAGCTTAGGAGGGTACCGCACAGATACGCAGTATTTT. This translates into CASSLGGYRTDTQYF. The variable domain in full, with the rest retrieved from reference TRBV7-2 and TRBJ2-3, is GAGVSQSPSNKVTEKGKDVELRCDPISGHTALYWYRQSLGQGLEFLIYFQGNSAPDKSGLPSDRFSAERTGGSVSTLTIQRTQQEDSAVYLCASSLGGYRTDTQYFGPGTRLTVL.

This clonotype came up many times. This sequence joins TRBV6-5 and TRBJ2-4; D is perhaps TRBD1 (6 bases). Trimming took off 2 bases at V and 12 bases at J, with 17 bases between the two ends. The CDR3 extends over 14 amino acids. Germline lookup yields CDR1 MNHEY and CDR2 SVGAGI. This CDR3 reads CASSYQPQTGTQYF. CDR3 sequence (DNA): TGTGCCAGCAGTTACCAGCCTCAAACAGGGACTCAGTACTTC.